The 21 T cell receptor beta chains below all came from one sample that was sequenced in a study of read filtering for tumor transcriptome and immune sequencing. This library used roughly 400 ng RNA and molecular barcoded adaptors spanning alpha/delta and beta/gamma chains. TCRdb reprocessed the reads via MiXCR and lists one record per CDR3 protein. In the table there are roughly 69,000 distinct CDR3 sequences, 14% of which are singletons. The sample taken for sequencing was a population of CD138-negative cells sorted from bone marrow. These receptors all stem from a donor aged 40 or older with multiple myeloma.

This clonotype has a handful of counts. The chain is built from TRBV9 and TRBJ2-2, with D unresolved. Germline assignment: CDR1 SGDLS and CDR2 YYNGEE. The CDR3 extends over 16 amino acids. Deletions cut 0 bases from V and 4 bases from J, with 13 bases between. CDR3: CASSVDPSPGTGELFF. The CDR3 nucleotides read TGTGCCAGCAGCGTAGATCCTTCTCCGGGCACCGGGGAGCTGTTTTTT.

This clonotype was detected ten times or more. The chain combines TRBV12-3 or TRBV12-4 with TRBJ1-1; D ambiguous. V was pared by 5 bases and J by 0 bases, with 4 bases between. This CDR3 is 12 amino acids long. CDR3 nucleotide sequence: TGTGCCAGCAGTCGGGTGAACACTGAAGCTTTCTTT. Its protein is CASSRVNTEAFF.

This clonotype was recorded at least ten times. This chain uses TRBV11-2 with TRBJ2-1; 14 bases map to TRBD2. The ends lost 5 bases at V and 8 bases at J; junction bases unmatched: 17. The length of the CDR3 is 19 residues. CDR1 is SGHAT and CDR2 is FQNNGV in the germline V gene. The CDR3 protein is CASSMGQWTSGRFFDEQFF. As DNA, the CDR3 is TGTGCCAGCAGCATGGGACAGTGGACTAGCGGGAGGTTTTTCGATGAGCAGTTCTTC.

This clonotype was counted ten times or more. The chain recombines TRBV12-5 with TRBJ2-6, with D uncertain. Germline-derived CDR1 and CDR2 are LGHNT and FRNRAP. V lost 0 bases to trimming and J lost 0 bases, with 6 bases between them. The CDR3 loop spans 16 amino acids. CDR3 amino acids: CASGLVLSSGANVLTF. The CDR3 coding sequence is TGTGCTAGTGGTTTGGTACTAAGCTCTGGGGCCAACGTCCTGACTTTC.

The chain uses TRBV30 and TRBJ2-1; TRBD2 aligns across 10 bases. Trimming removed 0 bases from V and 4 bases from J; junction bases left unmatched: 3. The germline V gene encodes CDR1 GTSNPN and CDR2 SVGIG (reference sequence). CDR3 size: 15 residues. Here the CDR3 reads CAWSVLAGAYNEQFF. The CDR3 DNA follows: TGTGCCTGGAGTGTCCTAGCGGGGGCTTACAATGAGCAGTTCTTC. The full variable domain, in which reference TRBV30 and TRBJ2-1 provide the parts outside the CDR3, is SQTIHQWPATLVQPVGSPLSLECTVEGTSNPNLYWYRQAAGRGLQLLFYSVGIGQISSEVPQNLSASRPQDRQFILSSKKLLLSDSGFYLCAWSVLAGAYNEQFFGPGTRLTVL.

The V gene is TRBV4-3, the J gene TRBJ2-2; 15 bases are a match to TRBD2. Germline loops: CDR1 LGHNA, CDR2 YSLEER. This CDR3 has 17 residues. J gave up 8 bases and V 3 bases, and 7 bases lay outside the gene matches. The CDR3: CASSQLGLAGGRGELFF. CDR3 nucleotide sequence: TGCGCCAGCAGCCAGCTGGGACTAGCGGGAGGAAGGGGGGAGCTGTTTTTT.

Notes on this clonotype: As the CDR3 is not closed by the conserved phenylalanine or tryptophan, this likely results from a read error. This chain connects TRBV12-3 or TRBV12-4 to TRBJ2-1, with D possibly TRBD2 on 7 matching bases. The ends were cut back, 6 bases at V and 6 bases at J, with 24 bases in the middle. This CDR3 comprises 17 residues. CDR3 sequence: CASSYNWEGGPCNEQFC. For the CDR3, the DNA is TGTGCCAGCAGCTATAACTGGGAGGGGGGCCCGTGCAATGAGCAGTTCTGC.

This clonotype was detected ten times or more. The V gene is TRBV15, the J gene TRBJ2-2, with D tentatively TRBD1 or TRBD2 (5 bases each). The length of the CDR3 is 13 residues. Germline V gene data show CDR1 as LNHNV and CDR2 as YYDKDF (reference sequence). V lost 1 base and J lost 5, with 5 bases in between. The CDR3 spells CATSRGGTGELFF. CDR3 sequence (DNA): TGTGCCACCAGCAGAGGGGGGACCGGGGAGCTGTTTTTT.

There are many counts of this clonotype. The chain has TRBV4-3 and TRBJ2-7, with a weak D call TRBD2 (6 bases). CDR3 size: 17 residues. V lost 0 bases, J lost 1 base, and 16 bases lay in between. CDR1 is LGHNA, CDR2 YSLEER, per germline. The CDR3 bases are TGCGCCAGCAGCCAAGAACTATACACCGGGACTTCCTACGAGCAGTACTTC. This sequence encodes CASSQELYTGTSYEQYF.

This clonotype has at least ten counts. V gene TRBV20-1 combines with J gene TRBJ2-1; 8 nucleotides line up with TRBD2. Germline V gives CDR1 DFQATT, CDR2 SNEGSKA (reference sequence). V trimming: 2 bases; J trimming: 4 bases; junction bases outside the gene matches: 10. The CDR3 has 16 residues. DNA for the CDR3: TGCAGTGCTAGATTGGAGCGGGGGCTCGGATACAATGAGCAGTTCTTC. Protein product: CSARLERGLGYNEQFF.

About this clonotype: A much bigger clone sits one base away, suggesting this may be a read error. The V and J genes are TRBV5-1 and TRBJ2-1, with TRBD1 matching 8 bases. The ends lost 6 bases at V and 8 bases at J; junction bases unmatched: 16. CDR1 is SGHRS and CDR2 is YFSETQ in the germline V gene. CDR3 length: 16 amino acids. The CDR3 protein is CASTNEGQGSGYEQFF. CDR3 DNA: TGCGCCAGCACCAACGAAGGACAGGGTTCGGGCTATGAGCAGTTCTTC.

This clonotype was recorded many times. The CDR3, as DNA: TGTGCCAGTAGTATACAAGATAGGCCTTACTTCTACGAGCAGTACTTC. This codes for CASSIQDRPYFYEQYF. V usage is TRBV19 and J usage is TRBJ2-7, with D unclear. The CDR3 contains 16 residues. Germline V gene lookup returns CDR1 LNHDA and CDR2 SQIVND (reference sequence). Trimming removed 2 bases at V and 3 bases at J, with 17 bases between.

By its share, this clonotype is large. The V and J genes are TRBV5-1 and TRBJ2-1; maybe TRBD1 (6 bases). Trimming stripped 0 bases from V and 5 bases from J, with 27 bases between. This CDR3 is built from 20 residues. Germline CDR1 reads SGHRS; CDR2 reads YFSETQ. Here the CDR3 DNA reads TGCGCCAGCAGCTTGGATCGACCCGGTACCCGGGACACAAAGAACAATGAGCAGTTCTTC. Translating it yields CASSLDRPGTRDTKNNEQFF.

This clonotype was seen many times. This chain uses TRBV10-2 with TRBJ2-1; 7 bases align to TRBD2. Trimming cost V 8 bases and J 6 bases; bases outside gene matches: 7. CDR1 and CDR2 from the germline V gene are WSHSY and SAAADI. This CDR3 has 13 residues. CDR3 sequence: CASSEAGPNEQFF. For the CDR3, the DNA is TGCGCCAGCTCGGAAGCGGGACCCAATGAGCAGTTCTTC.

This clonotype has just a few counts. The chain has TRBV6-5 and TRBJ2-5; D is undetermined. Germline CDR1 is MNHEY and CDR2 is SVGAGI. This CDR3 contains 14 residues. The V end lost 0 bases, the J end lost 5 bases, and 10 bases lay between the germline ends. For the CDR3, the DNA is TGTGCCAGCAGTTACTCGACGGTGTGGGAGACCCAGTACTTC. Protein sequence: CASSYSTVWETQYF.

About this clonotype: The CDR3 ends on some other residue instead of the conserved phenylalanine or tryptophan, so this is likely a read error. The DNA is omitted, as the CDR3 cannot be located on it reliably, and the CDR3 follows TCRdb's listing. V gene TRBV19 combines with J gene TRBJ2-1. The length of the CDR3 is 12 amino acids, counting both ends. Germline CDR1 reads LNHDA; CDR2 reads SQIVND (reference sequence). CDR3 sequence reads: CASSTLGSEQLY.

This clonotype was counted at least ten times. V is TRBV4-2 and J is TRBJ2-1; 8 positions match TRBD2. The germline V gene encodes CDR1 LGHNA and CDR2 YNFKEQ. V lost 4 bases to trimming and J lost 6 bases; unmatched junction nucleotides: 11. This CDR3 spans 16 amino acids. CDR3 DNA sequence: TGTGCCAGCAGCCGCCTAGGGACTAGGCCTCCCAATGAGCAGTTCTTC. It yields the protein CASSRLGTRPPNEQFF.

This clonotype showed up many times. The chain links TRBV7-9 to TRBJ2-2; D not certain. CDR3 size: 15 residues. Germline-derived CDR1 and CDR2 are SEHNR and FQNEAQ (reference sequence). Trimming left V 2 bases short and J 0 bases short, with 7 bases between. CDR3 sequence (DNA): TGTGCCAGCAGCTTAATCAGGACGAACACCGGGGAGCTGTTTTTT. Amino acid sequence: CASSLIRTNTGELFF.

A word on this clonotype: A clone one base away is much larger, so this may be a read error. The CDR3 ends on some other residue instead of the conserved phenylalanine or tryptophan, so this is likely a read error. The gene calls are TRBV6-6 and TRBJ2-1; TRBD2 aligns across 9 bases. With V trimmed by 5 bases and J by 9 bases, 8 bases remained unmatched. The CDR3 sequence is 14 residues long. The germline V gene encodes CDR1 MNHNY and CDR2 SVGAGI (reference sequence). CDR3: CASSRNAGGLEQFL. CDR3 sequence (DNA): TGTGCCAGCAGTCGGAATGCGGGAGGGCTTGAGCAGTTCCTC.

This clonotype was detected a few times. Relative to the germline gene, one junction end is altered; a read error may explain this. The rearrangement joins TRBV20-1 to TRBJ2-1, with 9 nucleotides matching TRBD1. Germline loops: CDR1 DFQATT, CDR2 SNEGSKA (reference sequence). The CDR3 loop spans 10 amino acids. CDR3 residues: CSARTGGVLF. CDR3 bases: TGCAGTGCTAGGACAGGGGGTGTCCTCTTC.

This clonotype was recorded many times. J is TRBJ2-7 and V is TRBV28; D gene uncertain. Germline CDR1 and CDR2: MDHEN and SYDVKM. V was clipped by 2 bases and J by 4 bases, with 6 bases between them. The CDR3 contains 12 residues. CDR3: CASSLQIYEQYF. In DNA, the CDR3 is TGTGCCAGCAGTTTACAAATTTACGAGCAGTACTTC.